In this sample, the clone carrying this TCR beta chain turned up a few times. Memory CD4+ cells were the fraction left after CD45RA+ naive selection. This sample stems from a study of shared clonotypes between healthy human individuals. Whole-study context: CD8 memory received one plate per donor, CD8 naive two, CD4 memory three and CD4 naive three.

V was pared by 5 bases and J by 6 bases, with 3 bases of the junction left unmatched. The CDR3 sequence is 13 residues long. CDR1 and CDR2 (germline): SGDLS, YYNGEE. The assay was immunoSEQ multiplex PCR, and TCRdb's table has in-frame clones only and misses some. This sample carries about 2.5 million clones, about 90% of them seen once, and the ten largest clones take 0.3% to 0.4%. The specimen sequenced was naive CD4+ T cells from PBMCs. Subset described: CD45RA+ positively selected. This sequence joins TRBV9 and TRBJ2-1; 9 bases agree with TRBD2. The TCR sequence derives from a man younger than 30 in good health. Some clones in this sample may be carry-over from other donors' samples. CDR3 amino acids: CASSSGGTNEQFF. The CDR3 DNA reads TGTGCCAGCAGTAGCGGGGGTACCAATGAGCAGTTCTTC.